The entry below gives a single TCR beta chain sequence along with its context. The library was designed around alpha chains, so this beta chain is a stray read whose abundance carries little weight. TCRdb independently ran MiXCR on the RT-PCR reads; one entry per CDR3 protein. The sample gives thousands of distinct CDR3 sequences, 80% to 95% of which show up once; more than 6.5% is in the top ten. Germline V CDR1 and CDR2: MNHNY, SVGAGI (reference sequence). The CDR3 is made up of 13 amino acids. Trimming left V 4 bases short and J 0 bases short, with 6 bases between. V is TRBV6-6 and J is TRBJ2-5; D is uncertain. This receptor was obtained from a female donor in good health, serving as a healthy control. Material for sequencing was memory CD4+ T cells from blood. The CDR3 sequence is CASSFRDQETQYF. In DNA form, the CDR3 reads TGTGCCAGCAGTTTTCGGGACCAAGAGACCCAGTACTTC.